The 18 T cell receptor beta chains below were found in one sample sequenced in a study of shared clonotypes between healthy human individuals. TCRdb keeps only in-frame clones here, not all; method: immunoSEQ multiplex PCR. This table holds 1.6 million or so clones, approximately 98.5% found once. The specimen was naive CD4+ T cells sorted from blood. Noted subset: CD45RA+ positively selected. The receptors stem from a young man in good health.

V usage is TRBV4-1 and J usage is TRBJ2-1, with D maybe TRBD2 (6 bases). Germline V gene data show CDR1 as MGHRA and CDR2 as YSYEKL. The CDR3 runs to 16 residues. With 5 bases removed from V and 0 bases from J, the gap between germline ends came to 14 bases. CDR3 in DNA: TGCGCCAGCAGCACCTTTTACGGGAGCTCCTACAATGAGCAGTTCTTC. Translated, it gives CASSTFYGSSYNEQFF.

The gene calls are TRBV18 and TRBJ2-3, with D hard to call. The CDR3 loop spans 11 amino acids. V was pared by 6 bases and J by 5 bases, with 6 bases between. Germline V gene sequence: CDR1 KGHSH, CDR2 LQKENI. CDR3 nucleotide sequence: TGTGCCAGCTCCATTGGAGATACGCAGTATTTT. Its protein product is CASSIGDTQYF.

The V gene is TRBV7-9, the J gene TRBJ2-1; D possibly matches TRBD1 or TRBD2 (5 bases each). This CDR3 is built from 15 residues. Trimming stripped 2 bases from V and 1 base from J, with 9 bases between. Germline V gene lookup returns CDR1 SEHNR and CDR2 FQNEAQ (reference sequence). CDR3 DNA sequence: TGTGCCAGCAGCTTATCAGGGACGTCCTACAATGAGCAGTTCTTC. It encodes CASSLSGTSYNEQFF.

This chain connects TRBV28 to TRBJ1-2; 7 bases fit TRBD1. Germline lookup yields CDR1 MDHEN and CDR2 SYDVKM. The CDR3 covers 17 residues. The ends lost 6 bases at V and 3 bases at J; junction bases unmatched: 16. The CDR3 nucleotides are TGTGCCAGCAGCAATTACCGGGACAGACCAGGGGACTATGGCTACACCTTC. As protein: CASSNYRDRPGDYGYTF.

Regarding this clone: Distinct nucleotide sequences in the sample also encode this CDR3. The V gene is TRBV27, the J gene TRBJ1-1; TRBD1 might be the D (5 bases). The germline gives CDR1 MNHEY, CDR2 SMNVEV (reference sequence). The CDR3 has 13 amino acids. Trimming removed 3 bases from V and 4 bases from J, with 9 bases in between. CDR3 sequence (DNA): TGTGCCAGCAGTTTGAATGGGGGCACTGAAGCTTTCTTT. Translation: CASSLNGGTEAFF.

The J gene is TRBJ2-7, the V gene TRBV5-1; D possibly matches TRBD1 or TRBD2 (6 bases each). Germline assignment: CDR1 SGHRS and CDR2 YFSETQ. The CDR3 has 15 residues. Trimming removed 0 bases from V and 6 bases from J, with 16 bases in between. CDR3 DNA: TGCGCCAGCAGCTTGGAAGGGGGGCCCGGACGCGAGCAGTACTTC. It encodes CASSLEGGPGREQYF. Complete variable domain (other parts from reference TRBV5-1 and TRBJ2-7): KAGVTQTPRYLIKTRGQQVTLSCSPISGHRSVSWYQQTPGQGLQFLFEYFSETQRNKGNFPGRFSGRQFSNSRSEMNVSTLELGDSALYLCASSLEGGPGREQYFGPGTRLTVT.

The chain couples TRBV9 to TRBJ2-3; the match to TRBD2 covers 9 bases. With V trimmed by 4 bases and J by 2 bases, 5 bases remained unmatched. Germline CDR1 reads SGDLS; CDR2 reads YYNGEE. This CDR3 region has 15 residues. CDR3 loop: CASSPGTSITDTQYF. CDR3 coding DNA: TGTGCCAGCAGCCCCGGGACTAGCATCACAGATACGCAGTATTTT. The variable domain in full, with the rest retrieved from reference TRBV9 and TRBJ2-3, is DSGVTQTPKHLITATGQRVTLRCSPRSGDLSVYWYQQSLDQGLQFLIQYYNGEERAKGNILERFSAQQFPDLHSELNLSSLELGDSALYFCASSPGTSITDTQYFGPGTRLTVL.

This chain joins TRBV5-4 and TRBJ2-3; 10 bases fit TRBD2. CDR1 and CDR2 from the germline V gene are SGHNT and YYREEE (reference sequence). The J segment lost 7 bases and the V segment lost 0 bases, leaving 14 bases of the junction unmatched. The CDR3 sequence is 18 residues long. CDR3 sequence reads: CASSLALVEAGGPNTQYF. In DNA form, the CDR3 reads TGTGCCAGCAGCTTGGCGTTAGTAGAAGCGGGAGGGCCGAATACGCAGTATTTT.

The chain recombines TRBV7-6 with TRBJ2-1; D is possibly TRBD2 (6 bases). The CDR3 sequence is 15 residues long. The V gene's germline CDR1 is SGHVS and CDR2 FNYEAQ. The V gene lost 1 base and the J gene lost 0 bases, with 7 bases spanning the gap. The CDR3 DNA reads TGTGCCAGCAGCTTAGTCGGGAGCTCCTACAATGAGCAGTTCTTC. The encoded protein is CASSLVGSSYNEQFF.

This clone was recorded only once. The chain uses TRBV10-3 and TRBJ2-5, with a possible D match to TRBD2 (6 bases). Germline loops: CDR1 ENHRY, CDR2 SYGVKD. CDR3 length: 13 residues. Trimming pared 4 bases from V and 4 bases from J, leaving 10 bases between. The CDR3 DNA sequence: TGTGCCATCAGTGGCCTCGGGGGAGAGACCCAGTACTTC. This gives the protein CAISGLGGETQYF.

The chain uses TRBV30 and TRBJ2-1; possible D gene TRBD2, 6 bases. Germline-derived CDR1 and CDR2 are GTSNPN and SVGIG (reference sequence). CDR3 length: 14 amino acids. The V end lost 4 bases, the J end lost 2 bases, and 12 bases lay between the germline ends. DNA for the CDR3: TGTGCCTGGACGGACGGGAGTACCTACAATGAGCAGTTCTTC. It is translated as CAWTDGSTYNEQFF.

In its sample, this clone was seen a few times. CDR3 in DNA: TGTGCCAGCAGCTCGGGACAGAGGGGTTACGAGCAGTACTTC. Translating it yields CASSSGQRGYEQYF. The V gene is TRBV9, the J gene TRBJ2-7; 7 nucleotides match TRBD1. The CDR3 length is 14 residues. The V gene's germline CDR1 is SGDLS and CDR2 YYNGEE. V gave up 4 bases and J gave up 4 bases; unmatched junction bases: 8.

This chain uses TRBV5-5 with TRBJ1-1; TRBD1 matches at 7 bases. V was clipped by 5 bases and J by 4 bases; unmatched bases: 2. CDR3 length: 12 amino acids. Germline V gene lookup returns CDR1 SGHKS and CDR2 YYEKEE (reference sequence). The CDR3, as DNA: TGTGCCAGCAGTTACAGGGGCACTGAAGCTTTCTTT. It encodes CASSYRGTEAFF.

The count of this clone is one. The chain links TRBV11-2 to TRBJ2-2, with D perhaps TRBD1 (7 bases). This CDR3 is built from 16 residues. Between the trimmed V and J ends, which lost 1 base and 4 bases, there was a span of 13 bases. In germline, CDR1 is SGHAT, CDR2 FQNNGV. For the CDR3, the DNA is TGTGCCAGCAGCTTAGCGGAGGGGGCGCGCACCGGGGAGCTGTTTTTT. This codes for CASSLAEGARTGELFF.

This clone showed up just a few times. In DNA form, the CDR3 reads TGTGCCAGCAGTGTCACTCCTACTTTCACAGATACGCAGTATTTT. It codes for CASSVTPTFTDTQYF. The chain employs TRBV6-4 and TRBJ2-3; no clear D gene. There are 15 residues in the CDR3. Trimming left V 4 bases short and J 2 bases short, with 13 bases between. Germline loops: CDR1 MRHNA, CDR2 SNTAGT.

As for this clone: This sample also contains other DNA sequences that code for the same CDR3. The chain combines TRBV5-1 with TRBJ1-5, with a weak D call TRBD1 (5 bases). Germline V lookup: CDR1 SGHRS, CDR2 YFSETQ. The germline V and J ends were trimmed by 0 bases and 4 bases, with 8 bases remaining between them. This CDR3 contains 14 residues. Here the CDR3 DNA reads TGCGCCAGCAGCTTGGGGGGCCGAAATCAGCCCCAGCATTTT. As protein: CASSLGGRNQPQHF.

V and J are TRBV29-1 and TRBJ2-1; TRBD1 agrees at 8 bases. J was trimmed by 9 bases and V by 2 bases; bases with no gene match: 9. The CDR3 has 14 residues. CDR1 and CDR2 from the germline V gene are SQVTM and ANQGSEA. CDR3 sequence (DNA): TGCAGCGTTGAAAGGCAGGGGGCGAGAGGTGAGCAGTTCTTC. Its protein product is CSVERQGARGEQFF.

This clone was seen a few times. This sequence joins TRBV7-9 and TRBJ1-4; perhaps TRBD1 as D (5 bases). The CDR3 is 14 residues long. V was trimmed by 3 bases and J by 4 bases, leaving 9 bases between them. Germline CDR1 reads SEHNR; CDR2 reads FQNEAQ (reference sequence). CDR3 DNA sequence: TGTGCCAGCAGCTTCGGGGGACTTAATGAAAAACTGTTTTTT. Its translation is CASSFGGLNEKLFF.